This TCR beta chain is drawn from a study of shared clonotypes between healthy human individuals. Study-wide points: Relative to their counterparts shared across all four donors, non-shared clonotypes exhibited diminished generation probabilities.

The ends were cut back, 8 bases at V and 2 bases at J, with 12 bases in the middle. The CDR3 is 13 residues long. Germline CDR1 and CDR2: MNHNS and SASEGT. In the original workflow: For the immunoSEQ data, sequences were junction-only without quality scores, so filtering differed. Measured with immunoSEQ multiplex PCR; TCRdb has only the in-frame clones, and not every one. V, J and clone size were drawn from that table, and D and trimming were deduced from the DNA. The repertoire holds roughly 2.5 million clones, with roughly nine tenths as singletons. The donors were all Caucasian adults (living in Nashville, Tennessee). Remarks on this clone: Its antigen is unknown.

The sample was naive CD4+ T cells sorted from blood. As to subset: CD45RA+ positively selected. The receptor comes from a man aged 18 to 35 in good health. The chain joins TRBV6-1 to TRBJ1-1; D gene ambiguous. The CDR3 sequence: CASSGTDNTEAFF. CDR3 nucleotides: TGTGCCAGCTCAGGAACGGACAACACTGAAGCTTTCTTT.